This passage covers 24 T cell receptor beta chains from one sample sequenced in a study of cytomegalovirus exposure and HLA in healthy donors. Use of 60 Vbeta and 13 Jbeta primers characterized the PCR. Profiling relied on immunoSEQ multiplex PCR, and the TCRdb table lists in-frame clones only, not all of them. Of under 150,000 clones detected, 84% appear once; the ten largest clones hold 2% to 2.5%. Source material: PBMCs. The origin of the receptors is a boy between 2 and 10 years old in good health and CMV-seronegative.

This chain uses TRBV2 with TRBJ2-7, with D perhaps matching TRBD1 (5 bases). Trimming took 6 bases from V and 4 from J, leaving 10 bases between them. Germline assignment: CDR1 SNHLY and CDR2 FYNNEI. The CDR3 loop spans 12 amino acids. The CDR3 protein is CASRLSGYEQYF. The CDR3 DNA follows: TGTGCCAGCAGGTTATCAGGGTACGAGCAGTACTTC.

The chain uses TRBV5-4 and TRBJ2-5; D gene uncertain. V lost 2 bases, J lost 7 bases, and 12 bases lay in between. CDR1 is SGHNT, CDR2 YYREEE, per germline (reference sequence). This CDR3 is built from 13 residues. This CDR3 is CASSFGHEGTQYF. The CDR3 DNA follows: TGTGCCAGCAGCTTTGGGCACGAAGGGACCCAGTACTTC.

This clone was observed a handful of times. V gene TRBV6-4 combines with J gene TRBJ2-3; no definite D call. The CDR3 sequence is 15 residues long. CDR1 is MRHNA and CDR2 is SNTAGT in the germline V gene. The germline V and J ends were trimmed by 3 bases and 0 bases, with 10 bases remaining between them. The CDR3 DNA sequence: TGTGCCAGCAGTGAAACGGTCGGGAGCACAGATACGCAGTATTTT. It yields the protein CASSETVGSTDTQYF.

On this clone: Other DNA sequences within the sample encode an identical CDR3. The V and J genes are TRBV5-4 and TRBJ1-2; weak D call: TRBD1 (6 bases). There are 12 residues in the CDR3. Germline assignment: CDR1 SGHNT and CDR2 YYREEE (reference sequence). V was shortened by 4 bases and J by 4 bases, with 8 bases between the two germline ends. As DNA, the CDR3 is TGTGCCAGCAGCCCGGACAGCTATGGCTACACCTTC. It is translated as CASSPDSYGYTF.

Turning to this clone: The sample holds other DNA sequences that translate to the same CDR3. V is TRBV18 and J is TRBJ1-2, with TRBD1 matching 7 bases. This CDR3 comprises 14 residues. The germline V gene has CDR1 KGHSH and CDR2 LQKENI. Unmatched junction bases numbered 11, after V lost 5 bases and J lost 8 bases. Written as DNA, the CDR3 is TGTGCCAGCTCAGCGACAGGGTCCCAGCTCGGCTACACCTTC. Its translation is CASSATGSQLGYTF.

This clone was detected once. The genes are TRBV4-1 and TRBJ1-5, with a tentative D call TRBD1 (5 bases). CDR1 and CDR2 (germline): MGHRA, YSYEKL. V gave up 1 base and J gave up 3 bases, with 13 bases separating them. This CDR3 has 16 residues. In DNA form, the CDR3 reads TGCGCCAGCAGCCAAGTTTGGCAGGGTAACAATCAGCCCCAGCATTTT. This codes for CASSQVWQGNNQPQHF.

The chain uses TRBV11-3 and TRBJ2-1; TRBD2 aligns across 8 bases. Per the germline V gene, CDR1 is SGHNT and CDR2 is YENEEA. The CDR3 runs to 16 residues. The ends lost 4 bases at V and 7 bases at J; junction bases unmatched: 12. Here the CDR3 reads CASSSLGRGILNEQFF. The DNA for the CDR3 is TGTGCCAGCAGCTCCCTCGGGAGGGGTATTTTAAATGAGCAGTTCTTC.

The chain couples TRBV7-9 to TRBJ1-5, with 10 nucleotides matching TRBD1. CDR1 and CDR2 from the germline V gene are SEHNR and FQNEAQ (reference sequence). This CDR3 is built from 18 residues. The trim removed 4 bases at V and 3 bases at J, leaving 12 bases unmatched. The CDR3 DNA follows: TGTGCCAGCAGCTCTACCGGGACAGGGGATGGTGTCAATCAGCCCCAGCATTTT. It yields the protein CASSSTGTGDGVNQPQHF. Using reference TRBV7-9 and TRBJ1-5 for the parts outside the CDR3, the full variable domain is DTGVSQNPRHKITKRGQNVTFRCDPISEHNRLYWYRQTLGQGPEFLTYFQNEAQLEKSRLLSDRFSAERPKGSFSTLEIQRTEQGDSAMYLCASSSTGTGDGVNQPQHFGDGTRLSIL.

This clone was seen a handful of times. DNA of the CDR3: TGTGCCAGCAGCCCCGTAAACACAGATACGCAGTATTTT. It is translated as CASSPVNTDTQYF. The chain uses TRBV2 and TRBJ2-3, with unresolved D. Germline V lookup: CDR1 SNHLY, CDR2 FYNNEI. The CDR3 contains 13 residues. V shed 6 bases and J shed 2 bases, with 9 bases lying between them.

The chain couples TRBV6-4 to TRBJ1-2; the match to TRBD1 covers 8 bases. The CDR3 sequence is 17 residues long. Germline assignment: CDR1 MRHNA and CDR2 SNTAGT. Trimming took 4 bases from V and 5 from J; bases not matched to a gene: 15. The CDR3 coding sequence is TGTGCCAGCAGTGGAGGGGACAGGAACCGGGAGTCTTATGGCTACACCTTC. It yields the protein CASSGGDRNRESYGYTF.

The rearrangement joins TRBV6-1 to TRBJ2-7; TRBD1 is a possible D gene (6 bases). Germline V CDR1 and CDR2: MNHNS, SASEGT. This CDR3 region has 14 residues. V was cut by 1 base and J by 2 bases, with 9 bases left in between. This CDR3 reads CASSEGGGTYEQYF. CDR3 coding DNA: TGTGCCAGCAGTGAAGGAGGGGGTACCTACGAGCAGTACTTC.

The chain carries TRBV15 and TRBJ1-1; TRBD1 agrees at 8 bases. The ends lost 3 bases at V and 5 bases at J; junction bases unmatched: 5. The CDR3 loop spans 14 amino acids. The germline CDR1 and CDR2 sequences are LNHNV and YYDKDF (reference sequence). The CDR3 nucleotides are TGTGCCACCAGCAGCAGACAGGGGAGGACTGAAGCTTTCTTT. Its translation is CATSSRQGRTEAFF.

This chain connects TRBV6-5 to TRBJ2-7; TRBD2 matches at 7 bases. From germline, CDR1 is MNHEY and CDR2 SVGAGI. This CDR3 has 14 residues. The V segment lost 5 bases and the J segment 0 bases; nucleotides outside the gene matches: 4. CDR3 amino acids: CASSPSGNSYEQYF. In nucleotides, the CDR3 is TGTGCCAGCAGTCCCAGCGGGAACTCCTACGAGCAGTACTTC.

A note on this clone: The junction shows a germline mismatch at one end, possibly a read error. This chain joins TRBV7-9 and TRBJ1-3; 7 nucleotides agree with TRBD1. This CDR3 spans 19 amino acids. CDR1 and CDR2 from the germline V gene are SEHNR and FQNEAQ (reference sequence). CDR3 loop: CSSSLKQGPTWLLKNTIYF. The CDR3 DNA reads as TGTTCCAGCAGCTTAAAACAGGGGCCTACTTGGCTCCTAAAAAACACCATATATTTT. Based on the CDR3 plus reference TRBV7-9 and TRBJ1-3, the full variable domain is DTGVSQNPRHKITKRGQNVTFRCDPISEHNRLYWYRQTLGQGPEFLTYFQNEAQLEKSRLLSDRFSAERPKGSFSTLEIQRTEQGDSAMYLCSSSLKQGPTWLLKNTIYFGEGSWLTVV.

CDR3: CATSRDGGRVVDTQYF. DNA for the CDR3: TGTGCCACCAGCAGAGATGGCGGCAGGGTGGTGGATACGCAGTATTTT. J is TRBJ2-3 and V is TRBV15; D is perhaps TRBD1 (5 bases). The CDR3 runs to 16 residues. The V gene's germline CDR1 is LNHNV and CDR2 YYDKDF (reference sequence). Deletions cut 0 bases from V and 6 bases from J, with 16 bases between.

The chain joins TRBV27 to TRBJ2-7; D is undetermined. V lost 0 bases and J 2 bases, leaving 11 bases between the germline ends. This CDR3 is 15 amino acids long. Looked up from germline, CDR1 is MNHEY and CDR2 is SMNVEV (reference sequence). The CDR3 region is CASSLSGDITYEQYF. CDR3 sequence (DNA): TGTGCCAGCAGTTTATCGGGCGACATAACCTACGAGCAGTACTTC.

This chain joins TRBV5-6 and TRBJ2-1; D may be TRBD2 (6 bases). The germline CDR1 and CDR2 sequences are SGHDT and YYEEEE. This CDR3 is 17 amino acids long. V dropped 3 bases and J dropped 6 bases, with 22 bases sitting between them. The CDR3 coding sequence is TGTGCCAGCAGCTATCGACTACCGGGACTGGGGGTCAATGAGCAGTTCTTC. Protein sequence: CASSYRLPGLGVNEQFF.

This clone occurred a few times. The J gene is TRBJ1-3, the V gene TRBV6-1; D may be TRBD1 (5 bases). Trimming took 2 bases from V and 0 from J, leaving 8 bases between them. Germline V gene sequence: CDR1 MNHNS, CDR2 SASEGT. This CDR3 has 15 amino acids. The CDR3 sequence is CASSERQPSGNTIYF. The CDR3 bases are TGTGCCAGCAGTGAAAGACAGCCCTCTGGAAACACCATATATTTT.

The chain has TRBV11-1 and TRBJ1-1, with 7 positions matching TRBD1. CDR1 and CDR2 from the germline V gene are SGHAT and FQDESV (reference sequence). V shed 5 bases, J shed 6 bases, and the junction held 6 bases outside the gene matches. This CDR3 has 13 residues. In nucleotides, the CDR3 is TGTGCCAGCAGCCACAGGGGATTTTCTGAAGCTTTCTTT. Protein: CASSHRGFSEAFF. Full variable domain (rest looked up from reference TRBV11-1 and TRBJ1-1): EAEVAQSPRYKITEKSQAVAFWCDPISGHATLYWYRQILGQGPELLVQFQDESVVDDSQLPKDRFSAERLKGVDSTLKIQPAELGDSAMYLCASSHRGFSEAFFGQGTRLTVV.

V is TRBV5-6 and J is TRBJ1-2; TRBD1 agrees at 9 bases. V shed 4 bases and J 8 bases; nucleotides not matched to a gene: 6. CDR1 is SGHDT and CDR2 is YYEEEE in the germline V gene. This CDR3 has 13 amino acids. In DNA form, the CDR3 reads TGTGCCAGCAGCCGGGACAGGGCCTCGGGCTACACCTTC. Translation gives CASSRDRASGYTF.

The count of this clone is one. Different DNA sequences within this sample yield the same CDR3. This chain connects TRBV7-3 to TRBJ2-3; D unclear. This CDR3 has 14 amino acids. Germline V gives CDR1 SGHTA, CDR2 FQGTGA. V lost 0 bases and J lost 1, with 5 bases in between. CDR3 amino acids: CASSLTRGTDTQYF. The CDR3 DNA follows: TGTGCCAGCAGCTTAACCCGCGGCACAGATACGCAGTATTTT.

The chain is built from TRBV19 and TRBJ1-2; D not certain. Per the germline V gene, CDR1 is LNHDA and CDR2 is SQIVND (reference sequence). This CDR3 has 14 amino acids. Trimming stripped 9 bases from V and 6 bases from J, with 20 bases between. CDR3 in DNA: TGTGCCAGCTCGGCGGGGAGGTGGAGGGATGGCTACACCTTC. It specifies CASSAGRWRDGYTF.

This rearrangement joins TRBV7-2 to TRBJ1-5; TRBD1 matches 8 bases. J lost 1 base, V lost 5 bases, and 7 bases had no gene match. From germline, CDR1 is SGHTA and CDR2 FQGNSA. The CDR3 has 16 residues. CDR3 protein: CASSPRTGMSNQPQHF. The CDR3 region has the DNA TGTGCCAGCAGCCCGAGGACAGGGATGAGCAATCAGCCCCAGCATTTT.

V is TRBV18 and J is TRBJ2-3; D remains unclear. CDR1 is KGHSH and CDR2 is LQKENI in the germline V gene. V dropped 0 bases and J dropped 3 bases, with 13 bases sitting between them. This CDR3 has 16 residues. This CDR3 reads CASSPPAPGLTDTQYF. DNA of the CDR3: TGTGCCAGCTCACCACCCGCCCCCGGTTTGACAGATACGCAGTATTTT.